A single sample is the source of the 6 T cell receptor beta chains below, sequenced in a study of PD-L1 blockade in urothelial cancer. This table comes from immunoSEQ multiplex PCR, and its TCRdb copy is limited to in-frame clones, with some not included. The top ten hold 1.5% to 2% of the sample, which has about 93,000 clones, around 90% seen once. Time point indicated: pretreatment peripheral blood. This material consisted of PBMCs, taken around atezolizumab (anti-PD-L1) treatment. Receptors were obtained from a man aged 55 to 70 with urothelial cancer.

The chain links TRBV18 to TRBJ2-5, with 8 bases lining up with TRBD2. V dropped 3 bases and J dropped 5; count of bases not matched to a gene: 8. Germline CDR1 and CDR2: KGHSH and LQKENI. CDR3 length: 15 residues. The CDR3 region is CASSPATSARETQYF. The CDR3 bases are TGTGCCAGCTCACCTGCGACTAGCGCCAGGGAGACCCAGTACTTC.

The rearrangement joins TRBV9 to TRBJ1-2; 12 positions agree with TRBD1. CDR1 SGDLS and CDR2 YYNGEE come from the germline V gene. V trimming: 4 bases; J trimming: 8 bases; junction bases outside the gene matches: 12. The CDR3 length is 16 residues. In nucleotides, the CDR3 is TGTGCCAGCAGCCTCCGCCCGGGACAGGGGGCTGGAGGCTACACCTTC. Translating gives CASSLRPGQGAGGYTF.

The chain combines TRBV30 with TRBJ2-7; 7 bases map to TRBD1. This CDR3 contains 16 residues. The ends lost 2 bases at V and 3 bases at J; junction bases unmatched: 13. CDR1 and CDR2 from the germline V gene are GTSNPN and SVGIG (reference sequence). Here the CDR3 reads CAWSPRTGQYIYEQYF. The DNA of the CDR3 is TGTGCCTGGAGTCCCAGGACAGGTCAGTATATCTACGAGCAGTACTTC.

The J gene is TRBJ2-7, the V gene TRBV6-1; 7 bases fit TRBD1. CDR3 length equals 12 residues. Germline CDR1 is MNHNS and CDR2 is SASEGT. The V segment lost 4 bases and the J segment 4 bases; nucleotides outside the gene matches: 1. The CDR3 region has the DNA TGTGCCAGCAGTGGACAGGGTTACGAGCAGTACTTC. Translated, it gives CASSGQGYEQYF.

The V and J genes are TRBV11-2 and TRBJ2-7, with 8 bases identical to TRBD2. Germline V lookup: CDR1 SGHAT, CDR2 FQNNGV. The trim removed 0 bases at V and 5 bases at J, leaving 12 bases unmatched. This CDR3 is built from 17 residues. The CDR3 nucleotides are TGTGCCAGCAGCTTAGATCCTAGCGGGCATGGTTTAAACGAGCAGTACTTC. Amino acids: CASSLDPSGHGLNEQYF.

CDR3 amino acids: CASSVGAGGGYGYTF. DNA of the CDR3: TGTGCCAGCAGCGTAGGGGCAGGCGGGGGCTATGGCTACACCTTC. The gene calls are TRBV9 and TRBJ1-2; TRBD1 is a possible D gene (5 bases). V was clipped by 0 bases and J by 4 bases, with 13 bases between them. The CDR3 is 15 amino acids. Germline V gene data show CDR1 as SGDLS and CDR2 as YYNGEE. Supplemented by reference TRBV9 and TRBJ1-2, the full variable domain reads DSGVTQTPKHLITATGQRVTLRCSPRSGDLSVYWYQQSLDQGLQFLIQYYNGEERAKGNILERFSAQQFPDLHSELNLSSLELGDSALYFCASSVGAGGGYGYTFGSGTRLTVV.